The clone carrying this T cell receptor beta chain appeared a single time. Its target is not known. The data were obtained in a study of T cells in Graves' hyperthyroidism and ophthalmopathy. Study-wide results and limits: Among thyroid clonotypes expanded above 0.001, most also appeared in blood. Model predictions of ophthalmopathy came a median about six months before onset.

Using RNA transcripts as the source, TCR beta CDR3 regions were amplified. Primed by the HTBI set, a first-round RT-PCR was run on the TCR CDR3. TCRdb reprocessed the multiplex PCR reads via MiXCR and lists one record per CDR3 protein. The table lists hundreds of thousands of distinct CDR3 sequences, more than 20% of them singletons. The PBMCs studied were ones that came from about 9.9 ml fresh peripheral blood. The CDR3 loop spans 14 amino acids. V trimming: 0 bases; J trimming: 3 bases; junction bases outside the gene matches: 0. Germline V gene data show CDR1 as SGDLS and CDR2 as YYNGEE. The receptor was isolated from a man aged 25 to 40 with Graves' ophthalmopathy. V gene TRBV9 combines with J gene TRBJ2-1, with TRBD2 identical over 7 bases. The sample was blood. The CDR3 DNA follows: TGTGCCAGCAGCGTAGCTAGCGGCTACAATGAGCAGTTCTTC. Its protein is CASSVASGYNEQFF.